The 25 T cell receptor beta chains in this list originate from one sample, sequenced in a study of shared clonotypes between healthy human individuals. This table comes from immunoSEQ multiplex PCR, and its TCRdb copy is limited to in-frame clones, with some not included. The table records about 2.4 million clones, 93% of them present only once. Sequencing was performed on naive CD4+ T cells from PBMCs. Indicated subset: CD45RA+ positively selected. The origin of the receptors is a man aged 18 to 30 in good health. Some clones in this sample may be carry-over from other donors' samples.

This rearrangement joins TRBV5-3 to TRBJ1-1; a weak D match, TRBD1 (6 bases). TRBV5-3 is an ORF for which the function is uncertain. The V end was cut by 0 bases, the J end by 7 bases, with 10 bases between. This CDR3 is built from 13 residues. This chain's CDR3 is CARSLAGAHEAFF. CDR3 sequence (DNA): TGTGCCAGAAGCTTGGCAGGGGCGCATGAAGCTTTCTTT.

V usage is TRBV5-4 and J usage is TRBJ2-7; D unclear. The CDR3 has 13 amino acids. The germline V gene has CDR1 SGHNT and CDR2 YYREEE (reference sequence). The V and J ends lost 4 bases and 2 bases respectively, with 10 bases between them. CDR3 DNA sequence: TGTGCCAGCAGCCGGAGCGAAGCCTACGAGCAGTACTTC. Amino acid sequence: CASSRSEAYEQYF.

The chain recombines TRBV28 with TRBJ2-5; TRBD1 aligns across 8 bases. This CDR3 is 15 amino acids long. Germline values: CDR1 MDHEN, CDR2 SYDVKM. Trimming removed 3 bases from V and 5 bases from J; junction bases left unmatched: 8. The CDR3 sequence: CASSFLRGRGETQYF. In nucleotides, the CDR3 is TGTGCCAGCAGTTTTCTCAGGGGGCGTGGTGAGACCCAGTACTTC.

J is TRBJ2-7 and V is TRBV18; TRBD1 matches at 7 bases. Per the germline V gene, CDR1 is KGHSH and CDR2 is LQKENI. The J segment lost 4 bases and the V segment lost 4 bases, leaving 7 bases of the junction unmatched. This CDR3 is 14 amino acids long. This CDR3 is CASSRVQGVYEQYF. CDR3 nucleotides: TGTGCCAGCTCACGGGTCCAGGGGGTTTACGAGCAGTACTTC.

The CDR3 coding sequence is TGTGCCAGCAGTTTGGACAGCACAAATCAGCCCCAGCATTTT. Amino acids: CASSLDSTNQPQHF. This chain links TRBV28 with TRBJ1-5; D perhaps matches TRBD1 (6 bases). CDR3 size: 14 residues. Germline V gene lookup returns CDR1 MDHEN and CDR2 SYDVKM. With 3 bases removed from V and 4 bases from J, the gap between germline ends came to 10 bases.

The rearrangement links TRBV21-1 to TRBJ2-7; the DNA was not compared with TRBD2, the D call given in the table. TRBV21-1 is annotated as a pseudogene. This CDR3 contains 21 residues. CDR3 sequence reads: CASSTPSGGLAGGDGSYEQYF. The DNA for the CDR3 is TGTGCCAGCAGCACACCTTCTGGAGGACTAGCGGGAGGGGATGGCTCCTACGAGCAGTACTTC.

The chain links TRBV30 to TRBJ1-2; TRBD1 matches at 7 bases. In germline, CDR1 is GTSNPN, CDR2 SVGIG (reference sequence). CDR3 size: 13 residues. V was pared by 6 bases and J by 2 bases, with 6 bases of the junction left unmatched. CDR3 in amino acids: CACPRGRNYGYTF. CDR3 coding DNA: TGTGCCTGTCCTAGGGGGCGCAACTATGGCTACACCTTC.

V usage is TRBV27 and J usage is TRBJ2-1; 10 bases match TRBD2. The length of the CDR3 is 15 residues. The junction had 7 bases not matched to a gene; V was cut back by 7 bases and J by 4 bases. Per the germline V gene, CDR1 is MNHEY and CDR2 is SMNVEV (reference sequence). CDR3 bases: TGTGCCAGCAAGGGACTAGCGAGGGTATACAATGAGCAGTTCTTC. Residues: CASKGLARVYNEQFF.

The rearrangement uses TRBV7-8 and TRBJ1-4, with 10 bases fitting TRBD1. V lost 5 bases to trimming and J lost 8 bases; unmatched junction nucleotides: 8. Germline CDR1 is SGHVS and CDR2 is FQNEAQ. The CDR3 totals 15 residues. The CDR3, as DNA: TGTGCCAGCAGCCTCCAAGGGACAGGGGAGGAAAAACTGTTTTTT. It specifies CASSLQGTGEEKLFF. The entire variable domain, with the rest obtained from reference TRBV7-8 and TRBJ1-4, is as follows: GAGVSQSPRYKVAKRGQDVALRCDPISGHVSLFWYQQALGQGPEFLTYFQNEAQLDKSGLPSDRFFAERPEGSVSTLKIQRTQQEDSAVYLCASSLQGTGEEKLFFGSGTQLSVL.

The chain carries TRBV6-1 and TRBJ1-2; possible D gene TRBD1, 5 bases. From germline, CDR1 is MNHNS and CDR2 SASEGT. The CDR3 runs to 15 residues. Trimming cost V 3 bases and J 2 bases, with 13 bases left between them. CDR3 loop: CASSDRKGRNYGYTF. DNA for the CDR3: TGTGCCAGCAGTGACCGTAAGGGGCGCAACTATGGCTACACCTTC.

The chain is built from TRBV5-1 and TRBJ2-5; D is uncertain. This CDR3 spans 13 amino acids. CDR1 is SGHRS and CDR2 is YFSETQ in the germline V gene. Deletions cut 2 bases from V and 1 base from J, with 6 bases between. CDR3 DNA sequence: TGCGCCAGCAGCTTTGACACCCAAGAGACCCAGTACTTC. The encoded protein is CASSFDTQETQYF.

The genes are TRBV5-1 and TRBJ2-3; 9 nucleotides line up with TRBD2. Germline trimming cut 6 bases from V and 2 bases from J; bases unmatched to any gene: 10. The CDR3 is 16 amino acids. From germline, CDR1 is SGHRS and CDR2 YFSETQ. CDR3 nucleotides: TGCGCCAGCACCCTAGCGGGACCCTCCGACACAGATACGCAGTATTTT. It specifies CASTLAGPSDTDTQYF. The variable domain in full, with the rest retrieved from reference TRBV5-1 and TRBJ2-3, is KAGVTQTPRYLIKTRGQQVTLSCSPISGHRSVSWYQQTPGQGLQFLFEYFSETQRNKGNFPGRFSGRQFSNSRSEMNVSTLELGDSALYLCASTLAGPSDTDTQYFGPGTRLTVL.

The rearrangement joins TRBV7-2 to TRBJ2-7, with D perhaps TRBD2 (6 bases). Trimming pared 0 bases from V and 5 bases from J, leaving 17 bases between. CDR1 is SGHTA and CDR2 is FQGNSA in the germline V gene. CDR3 length: 16 amino acids. This CDR3 is CASSLAYGSSVNEQYF. The CDR3 DNA is TGTGCCAGCAGCTTAGCTTATGGGTCTAGCGTAAACGAGCAGTACTTC.

This chain joins TRBV10-2 and TRBJ1-1, with a tentative D call TRBD1 (6 bases). From germline, CDR1 is WSHSY and CDR2 SAAADI. Trimming cost V 3 bases and J 3 bases, with 14 bases left between them. The CDR3 is made up of 15 amino acids. This CDR3 is CASSDTGAGDTEAFF. For the CDR3, the DNA is TGCGCCAGCAGTGATACGGGGGCGGGGGACACTGAAGCTTTCTTT.

The chain carries TRBV9 and TRBJ2-5, with 7 bases lining up with TRBD1. Germline CDR1 reads SGDLS; CDR2 reads YYNGEE. The V segment lost 3 bases and the J segment 7 bases; nucleotides outside the gene matches: 9. This CDR3 has 14 amino acids. CDR3 loop: CASSADRVRGTQYF. DNA for the CDR3: TGTGCCAGCAGCGCCGACAGGGTCCGAGGGACCCAGTACTTC.

The chain is built from TRBV6-1 and TRBJ2-7; 7 nucleotides agree with TRBD2. Germline lookup yields CDR1 MNHNS and CDR2 SASEGT. The V gene end was trimmed by 4 bases and the J gene end by 0 bases; junction bases not matched to a gene: 3. The CDR3 covers 14 residues. CDR3 bases: TGTGCCAGCAGTGGGAGCGGGATCTCCTACGAGCAGTACTTC. It encodes CASSGSGISYEQYF.

The V gene is TRBV6-5, the J gene TRBJ1-3; TRBD1 is a possible D gene (5 bases). Germline CDR1 is MNHEY and CDR2 is SVGAGI. Trimming cost V 8 bases and J 0 bases, with 11 bases left between them. The length of the CDR3 is 14 residues. This chain's CDR3 is CASGRGTSGNTIYF. The CDR3 bases are TGTGCCAGCGGGAGGGGAACCTCTGGAAACACCATATATTTT.

In nucleotides, the CDR3 is TGTGCCAGCAGCTTAAACCCAGCGGGAGCTTGGGGAGAGACCCAGTACTTC. Translation: CASSLNPAGAWGETQYF. The gene calls are TRBV7-3 and TRBJ2-5, with 8 bases that match TRBD2. Germline CDR1 and CDR2: SGHTA and FQGTGA. The CDR3 has 17 amino acids. Unmatched junction bases numbered 11, after V lost 1 base and J lost 4 bases.

The rearrangement links TRBV18 to TRBJ2-5; 8 nucleotides agree with TRBD1. The germline CDR1 and CDR2 sequences are KGHSH and LQKENI. V shed 5 bases, J shed 4 bases, and the junction held 9 bases outside the gene matches. This CDR3 is built from 15 residues. The CDR3 DNA follows: TGTGCCAGCTCAAGCGAGACAGGGGCGCGAGAGACCCAGTACTTC. This translates into CASSSETGARETQYF.

Only one count was recorded for this clone. The chain couples TRBV28 to TRBJ2-7, with D hard to call. The CDR3 contains 15 residues. Looked up from germline, CDR1 is MDHEN and CDR2 is SYDVKM. Trimming shortened V by 5 bases and J by 6 bases, and 20 bases separated the two germline ends. The CDR3 sequence: CASSTMVVTPLEQYF. Here the CDR3 DNA reads TGTGCCAGCAGTACCATGGTTGTCACACCCCTCGAGCAGTACTTC. The whole variable domain, remainder taken from reference TRBV28 and TRBJ2-7, is DVKVTQSSRYLVKRTGEKVFLECVQDMDHENMFWYRQDPGLGLRLIYFSYDVKMKEKGDIPEGYSVSREKKERFSLILESASTNQTSMYLCASSTMVVTPLEQYFGPGTRLTVT.

The J gene is TRBJ2-1, the V gene TRBV7-2, with TRBD1 as a possible D gene (6 bases). The germline V gene has CDR1 SGHTA and CDR2 FQGNSA. This CDR3 comprises 14 residues. V gave up 6 bases and J gave up 7 bases, with 16 bases separating them. CDR3 nucleotide sequence: TGTGCCAGCAGTTCCGGGACACTCAAAAATGAGCAGTTCTTC. This gives the protein CASSSGTLKNEQFF.

The chain recombines TRBV6-6 with TRBJ2-7; 10 bases are a match to TRBD2. Germline CDR1 is MNHNY and CDR2 is SVGAGI (reference sequence). The CDR3 extends over 16 amino acids. J was trimmed by 9 bases and V by 2 bases; bases with no gene match: 13. The CDR3 DNA sequence: TGTGCCAGCAGTTACGTCGCTAGCGGGAGTAGGGGCTGGCAGTACTTC. Translating it yields CASSYVASGSRGWQYF.

This chain joins TRBV5-1 and TRBJ2-1; no clear D gene. The CDR3 runs to 13 residues. Trimming stripped 2 bases from V and 0 bases from J, with 3 bases between. The V gene's germline CDR1 is SGHRS and CDR2 YFSETQ. CDR3 bases: TGCGCCAGCAGCTTACGCTCCTACAATGAGCAGTTCTTC. Translating it yields CASSLRSYNEQFF.

The V and J genes are TRBV6-6 and TRBJ1-1; 7 bases line up with TRBD1. The CDR3 is made up of 15 amino acids. V was clipped by 5 bases and J by 1 base; unmatched bases: 7. CDR1 and CDR2 from the germline V gene are MNHNY and SVGAGI (reference sequence). Here the CDR3 reads CASSPRQGENTEAFF. The CDR3 DNA follows: TGTGCCAGCAGTCCCCGACAGGGCGAGAACACTGAAGCTTTCTTT.

This clone has just one count. This sample includes further DNA sequences coding for the same CDR3. The chain combines TRBV4-1 with TRBJ2-2; 9 nucleotides line up with TRBD2. In germline, CDR1 is MGHRA, CDR2 YSYEKL. The CDR3 runs 16 residues. The ends lost 1 base at V and 2 bases at J; junction bases unmatched: 2. CDR3 amino acids: CASSQGLAENTGELFF. The CDR3, as DNA: TGCGCCAGCAGCCAAGGACTAGCGGAAAACACCGGGGAGCTGTTTTTT.